A selection of T cell receptor beta chains follows, all from one sample in a study of metastatic and nonmetastatic thyroid tumors. With MiXCR, TCRdb called clones anew from the PCR reads. Of 64,000 or so clones listed, around 15% were seen once; the top ten hold over 9%. Material for sequencing was blood. The origin of the receptors is a male donor with papillary thyroid cancer or a benign thyroid nodule (not recorded which). Some clones in this sample may be carry-over from other donors' samples. Both conserved end residues are part of each CDR3. A D gene is named only where the DNA matches it firmly. For some rows the clone size is stated as once, few or many, or as a class when expanded; others skip it.

j_call d_call v_call clone_size cdr3_aa cdr3_nt
TRBJ1-1 . TRBV11-2 many CASSLGAPQINEAFF TGTGCCAGCAGCTTAGGGGCCCCCCAGATTAATGAAGCTTTCTTT
TRBJ2-2 . TRBV19 . CASSILTANWELFF TGTGCCAGTAGTATTCTGACTGCGAACTGGGAGCTGTTTTTT
TRBJ2-7 . TRBV12-3/TRBV12-4 many CASSLQSSYEQYF TGTGCCAGCAGCCTACAGAGCTCCTACGAGCAGTACTTC
TRBJ2-1 TRBD2 TRBV11-2 . CASSLDMGLAGFPSSYNEQFF TGTGCCAGCAGCTTAGATATGGGACTAGCGGGTTTCCCAAGCTCCTACAATGAGCAGTTCTTC
TRBJ2-1 TRBD2 TRBV7-3 many CASSLNLAGAGEQFF TGTGCCAGCAGCTTAAATCTAGCGGGAGCGGGAGAGCAGTTCTTC
TRBJ2-1 . TRBV19 many CASSIASANYNEQFF TGTGCCAGTAGTATAGCCAGCGCGAACTACAATGAGCAGTTCTTC
TRBJ2-1 TRBD2 TRBV11-2 many CASSLVSGSYNEQFF TGTGCCAGCAGCTTAGTTAGCGGGAGCTACAATGAGCAGTTCTTC
TRBJ2-5 TRBD2 TRBV20-1 many CSARVASSREYSNGETQYF TGCAGTGCTAGAGTCGCCTCTTCGCGGGAGTACTCTAACGGGGAGACCCAGTACTTC
TRBJ2-1 . TRBV11-2 many CASSLMNNEQFF TGTGCCAGCAGCTTAATGAACAATGAGCAGTTCTTC
TRBJ2-5 TRBD1 TRBV10-3 many CASSPRTGDQETQYF TGTGCGTCATCCCCCCGGACAGGGGATCAAGAGACCCAGTACTTC
TRBJ2-5 TRBD2 TRBV5-5 . CASSLPGLAVQDTQYF TGTGCCAGCAGTTTACCCGGACTAGCCGTCCAAGATACCCAGTACTTC
TRBJ1-1 . TRBV28 few CASILRHPNTEAFF TGTGCCAGCATTTTGCGACATCCGAACACTGAAGCTTTCTTT
TRBJ1-4 . TRBV19 many CASRPGTFIEKLFF TGTGCCAGTAGGCCCGGGACATTCATTGAAAAACTGTTTTTT
TRBJ2-5 . TRBV5-1 many CASSFGRQETQYF TGCGCCAGCAGCTTTGGTCGACAAGAGACCCAGTACTTC
TRBJ2-1 . TRBV6-2/TRBV6-3 many CASSYSGTGRINEQFF TGTGCCAGCAGTTACTCCGGGACTGGGAGGATTAATGAGCAGTTCTTC
TRBJ1-6 . TRBV19 . CASKDPAASNSPIHF TGTGCCAGTAAGGACCCGGCAGCAAGTAATTCACCAATCCACTTT
TRBJ2-5 . TRBV25-1 many CASSTTRYGTQYF TGTGCCAGCAGTACGACTAGATATGGGACCCAGTACTTC
TRBJ2-2 TRBD2 TRBV5-4 few CASSLGGGNTGELFF TGTGCCAGCAGCTTGGGCGGGGGGAACACCGGGGAGCTGTTTTTT
TRBJ1-2 . TRBV12-3/TRBV12-4 many CASSLSGRDYGYTF TGTGCCAGCAGTTTATCAGGGAGAGACTATGGCTACACCTTC
TRBJ1-2 TRBD1 TRBV5-1 . CASSSGGNGYTF TGCGCCAGCAGCTCAGGGGGCAATGGCTACACCTTC
TRBJ1-5 TRBD1 TRBV7-3 . CASSLTLKSAPYRGSNQPQHF TGTGCCAGCAGCTTAACCCTTAAATCCGCCCCGTACAGGGGTAGCAATCAGCCCCAGCATTTT
TRBJ1-1 . TRBV6-4 few CASSLKGGTEAFF TGTGCCAGCTCCCTCAAGGGGGGTACTGAAGCTTTCTTT
TRBJ2-3 TRBD2 TRBV7-6 many CASSLGLAGGLGTQYF TGTGCCAGCAGCTTAGGGCTAGCGGGGGGGCTTGGTACGCAGTATTTT